A selection of T cell receptor beta chains follows, all from one sample in a study of cytomegalovirus exposure and HLA in healthy donors. Using immunoSEQ multiplex PCR, the repertoire was profiled, and TCRdb retains in-frame clones only, with some absent. The table includes approximately 160,000 clones, approximately 62% detected once. The material sequenced was PBMCs. The source is a man aged 45-65 years in good health and CMV-seronegative. CDR3s leave out the opening cysteine and the closing phenylalanine or tryptophan. A D gene is named only where the DNA matches it firmly.

>.|TRBV7-9
ASSLPTGLAGELF
>TRBD1|TRBV2
ASSENHMGQGRGEQY
>TRBD1|TRBV18
ASSQGTGLQSPLH
>.|TRBV6-5
ASSYSNRVNSYT
>TRBD2|TRBV6-1
ASTLTSGGYEQY
>TRBD1|TRBV2
ASRRDRGTEAF
>.|TRBV9
ASSVTGRADTQY
>.|TRBV7-2
ASSPGQYLYGYT
>.|TRBV2
ASSTDFYNEQF
>TRBD1|TRBV5-4
ASSPPGTAYGYT
>.|TRBV27
ASSLRQGLYEQY
>.|TRBV28
ASTLEALPQH
>.|TRBV19
ASMQGYTEAF
>TRBD2|TRBV19
ASSIVAGGPGEQY
>TRBD1|TRBV7-9
ASRSDRGYQETQY
>TRBD2|TRBV5-1
ASSTPKEVSGGMDTQY
>.|TRBV5-1
ASSSDSSSSYNEQF
>.|TRBV5-1
ASSLVSGDTYEQY
>TRBD1|TRBV29-1
SVSRTGEGNGYT
>.|TRBV10-2
ASRNSEGSPLH
>TRBD1|TRBV25-1
ASSWATGENTGELF
>.|TRBV28
ASRKGVLETQY
>TRBD1|TRBV13
ASRAQGSTGELF
>.|TRBV28
ASWGGVFYEQY
>TRBD1|TRBV6-6
ASRKDRVNQPQH
>.|TRBV21-1
ASSKRKGQGTREQY
>.|TRBV19
ASSIEIRQPQH
>.|TRBV5-4
ATRLQTGTVLT
>.|TRBV4-1
ASSQSDRQIGYT
>TRBD1|TRBV6-1
ASSDLGLQQGGYNSPLH
>TRBD2|TRBV7-2
ASSLSLAGGLEQY
>.|TRBV9
ASSAEEGRHTEAF
>.|TRBV7-2
ASSLLTQETQY
>.|TRBV19
ATKRPSRGYGYT
>TRBD2|TRBV6-1
ASRTSGRGELF
>.|TRBV15
ATSQGIGNQPQH
>TRBD2|TRBV7-9
ASSLAAGGQEQY
>.|TRBV7-9
ASSLLGSNQPQH
>.|TRBV5-1
ASSFGVHSSYEQY
>.|TRBV6-5
ASSYSNNGVGQPQH
>TRBD1|TRBV4-3
ASSPLGQDDTPYGYT
>.|TRBV6-1
ASSLLQLNTEAF
>.|TRBV6-5
ASSYSSENTEAF
>TRBD1|TRBV27
ASSPGQGS
>.|TRBV6-6
ASSYPQMNTEAF
>.|TRBV15
ATSTFPAANYGYT
>.|TRBV6-5
ASSPSGISYEQY
>TRBD2|TRBV11-1
ASSPQRGAGNEQF
>.|TRBV5-1
ASSGGRGRETQY
>.|TRBV5-4
ASSSSGGMNTEAF
>TRBD1|TRBV18
ASSPSRGQMGNQPQH
>.|TRBV6-5
ASSYSNRRTDGYT
>.|TRBV10-1
ASSGGQGEKNIQY
>.|TRBV7-9
SSSLGEYGYT
>TRBD1|TRBV4-2
ASSQGQGGQPQH
>TRBD1|TRBV11-2
ASSPDRVKTEAF
>TRBD1|TRBV6-6
ASSFAGTGEIDTQY
>.|TRBV5-6
ASSFVGLGSYNEQF
>TRBD2|TRBV4-3
ASSQDSGGGTGELF
>TRBD2|TRBV11-3
ASSGRGGGTDTQY